A single sample gave rise to the 10 T cell receptor beta chains below, sequenced in a study of PD-L1 blockade in urothelial cancer. As for time point: pretreatment peripheral blood. The table came from immunoSEQ multiplex PCR; TCRdb's copy has only in-frame clones and leaves some out. The table has 50,000 or so clones, roughly 86% seen once. Here the sequenced sample was PBMCs, taken around atezolizumab (anti-PD-L1) treatment. Every receptor here comes from a man aged 55 to 70 with urothelial cancer.

The rearrangement links TRBV19 to TRBJ2-5, with 12 bases that match TRBD2. Trimming took 5 bases from V and 5 from J; bases not matched to a gene: 12. The CDR3 is made up of 17 amino acids. From germline, CDR1 is LNHDA and CDR2 SQIVND (reference sequence). The CDR3 spells CASSARLAGVLHETQYF. In DNA form, the CDR3 reads TGTGCCAGTAGTGCCCGACTAGCGGGAGTTCTCCATGAGACCCAGTACTTC.

This clone has just a few counts. The genes are TRBV6-5 and TRBJ1-1; TRBD1 might be the D (5 bases). The CDR3 contains 14 residues. The germline gives CDR1 MNHEY, CDR2 SVGAGI. V dropped 6 bases and J dropped 1 base, with 12 bases sitting between them. CDR3 DNA: TGTGCCAGCAGGGGGGGACTTAGGAACACTGAAGCTTTCTTT. This sequence encodes CASRGGLRNTEAFF.

The chain couples TRBV6-4 to TRBJ2-1; possibly TRBD1 for D (8 bases). V was clipped by 5 bases and J by 3 bases, with 14 bases between them. The CDR3 consists of 15 residues. Germline CDR1 is MRHNA and CDR2 is SNTAGT. The CDR3 nucleotides are TGTGCCAGCAGTCCACAGGGGGAGGGCTACAATGAGCAGTTCTTC. It is translated as CASSPQGEGYNEQFF.

The V call is TRBV9, the J call TRBJ2-5; TRBD2 aligns across 9 bases. The germline gives CDR1 SGDLS, CDR2 YYNGEE. The CDR3 loop spans 15 amino acids. V dropped 2 bases and J dropped 5; count of bases not matched to a gene: 7. CDR3 sequence reads: CASSVGTSRGETQYF. DNA of the CDR3: TGTGCCAGCAGCGTTGGGACTAGCAGGGGGGAGACCCAGTACTTC.

The chain recombines TRBV2 with TRBJ2-1; a weak D match, TRBD1 (6 bases). This CDR3 contains 14 residues. Trimming cost V 8 bases and J 0 bases, with 11 bases left between them. Germline V gives CDR1 SNHLY, CDR2 FYNNEI. The chain's CDR3 is CASVKGGSYNEQFF. The CDR3 DNA follows: TGTGCCAGCGTAAAAGGGGGCTCCTACAATGAGCAGTTCTTC.

The rearrangement links TRBV6-5 to TRBJ2-7, with TRBD1 as a possible D gene (6 bases). The ends were cut back, 5 bases at V and 6 bases at J, with 17 bases in the middle. Germline loops: CDR1 MNHEY, CDR2 SVGAGI. The CDR3 spans 14 residues. The CDR3 sequence: CASSPGHQPTEQYF. For the CDR3, the DNA is TGTGCCAGCAGTCCGGGACACCAGCCTACCGAGCAGTACTTC.

This clone was seen a single time. CDR3 coding DNA: TGTGCCTGGAGCCAGGGGGCGAAAGATACGCAGTATTTT. Translating it yields CAWSQGAKDTQYF. The chain is built from TRBV30 and TRBJ2-3; 8 positions agree with TRBD1. The CDR3 covers 13 residues. Unmatched junction bases numbered 4, after V lost 3 bases and J lost 5 bases. Germline V gene sequence: CDR1 GTSNPN, CDR2 SVGIG (reference sequence).

The chain is built from TRBV4-1 and TRBJ2-7; tentative D call: TRBD2 (6 bases). The CDR3 extends over 15 amino acids. The germline V gene has CDR1 MGHRA and CDR2 YSYEKL. Trimming removed 1 base at V and 6 bases at J, with 16 bases between. CDR3 coding DNA: TGCGCCAGCAGCCAAGGAACCAGGAGTAGCGGCGAGCAGTACTTC. Protein: CASSQGTRSSGEQYF.

This clone was observed a single time. The rearrangement uses TRBV10-3 and TRBJ2-7; TRBD2 agrees at 9 bases. The CDR3 runs to 13 residues. Germline assignment: CDR1 ENHRY and CDR2 SYGVKD. Germline trimming cut 11 bases from V and 2 bases from J; bases unmatched to any gene: 7. CDR3 in DNA: TGTGCCTCCGCCGGGACTAGCCCCTACGAGCAGTACTTC. Its protein product is CASAGTSPYEQYF.

The rearrangement links TRBV30 to TRBJ1-4, with 7 positions matching TRBD1. Germline CDR1 reads GTSNPN; CDR2 reads SVGIG (reference sequence). V lost 8 bases and J lost 4; bases outside the gene matches: 7. The CDR3 has 13 residues. CDR3 sequence: CAQRDRVNEKLFF. CDR3 nucleotide sequence: TGTGCCCAACGAGACAGGGTTAATGAAAAACTGTTTTTT. Based on the CDR3 plus reference TRBV30 and TRBJ1-4, the full variable domain is SQTIHQWPATLVQPVGSPLSLECTVEGTSNPNLYWYRQAAGRGLQLLFYSVGIGQISSEVPQNLSASRPQDRQFILSSKKLLLSDSGFYLCAQRDRVNEKLFFGSGTQLSVL.